This T cell receptor (beta chain) was retrieved from a study of T-cell memory formation after mild COVID-19. About the study: TCR clustering was largely donor specific. General study findings and limits: CD4+ contracting clones were found mainly in CM and EM, and CD8+ ones in EMRA.

TCRdb recomputed calls from the 5' RACE reads with MiXCR, one row per CDR3 protein. Of around 300,000 distinct CDR3 sequences in the sample, approximately 15% are singletons; the top ten hold about 20%. The CDR3 extends over 14 amino acids. CDR1 and CDR2 from the germline V gene are SGHTA and FQGNSA. Trimming removed 3 bases from V and 3 bases from J, with 11 bases in between. In its sample, this clonotype was seen many times. No antigen is known for it. The sequenced sample consisted of PBMCs or a T cell subset sorted from them (not recorded which). This receptor was identified in a man between 18 and 29 years old who had mild COVID-19 (a few samples of this study predate the infection). Cell type and time point are not known. The chain combines TRBV7-2 with TRBJ2-5; D is possibly TRBD2 (5 bases). In nucleotides, the CDR3 is TGTGCCAGCAGCTTTAACGGGGTCAAAGAGACCCAGTACTTC. Its protein product is CASSFNGVKETQYF.